These 5 T cell receptor beta chains came from one sample sequenced in a study of regulatory T cells in long-lasting Graves disease (dated by TCRdb to the early 2020s). Libraries were prepared through multiplex PCR. Sequencing took place on an Illumina HiSeq 4000. TCR beta libraries were built with iRepertoire HTBI primers and Arm-PCR amplification of CDR3 regions. The raw public reads went through TCRdb reprocessing: fastp at Q25, MiXCR clone calling, in-frame beta chains kept. For every CDR3 protein sequence, its rows merge into one entry that carries the most common genes and DNA. This sample lists 400,000 to 550,000 distinct CDR3 sequences; about 15% were detected once. The biggest ten clones account for 16% of the sample. In light of the paper, this sample's time point label describes: newly diagnosed GD, antithyroid drugs for less than 3 months. For both TCR sequencing and RNA sequencing, RNA was extracted from PBMCs in TRIzol.

A further study also used this sample, focusing on T cells in Graves' hyperthyroidism and ophthalmopathy.

This sample comprised peripheral blood mononuclear cells (PBMCs), obtained at new diagnosis, from a patient treated with antithyroid drugs. The receptors were sampled from a woman aged 25-40 years with Graves disease. Donor details come from another sample of the same person, matched by shared clones.

This clonotype was seen many times. The chain links TRBV15 to TRBJ1-1; no reliable D call. The CDR3 runs 15 residues. Trimming shortened V by 1 base and J by 0 bases, and 9 bases separated the two germline ends. CDR1 and CDR2 (germline): LNHNV, YYDKDF (reference sequence). The CDR3 DNA sequence: TGTGCCACCAGCAGAGGTCGGAACATGAACACTGAAGCTTTCTTT. Residues: CATSRGRNMNTEAFF.

Many counts were recorded for this clonotype. V gene TRBV10-3 combines with J gene TRBJ2-5, with D perhaps matching TRBD1 (5 bases). Trimming pared 8 bases from V and 5 bases from J, leaving 15 bases between. CDR1 and CDR2 from the germline V gene are ENHRY and SYGVKD. The CDR3 has 13 residues. The CDR3 sequence: CAISLGVDETQYF. For the CDR3, the DNA is TGTGCCATCTCATTAGGGGTTGATGAGACCCAGTACTTC.

The chain links TRBV11-2 to TRBJ2-5; D unclear. V was cut by 5 bases and J by 0 bases, with 13 bases left in between. CDR3 size: 15 residues. CDR1 SGHAT and CDR2 FQNNGV come from the germline V gene. CDR3 residues: CASSLNRAHQETQYF. The CDR3, as DNA: TGTGCCAGCAGCCTGAACCGGGCCCACCAAGAGACCCAGTACTTC.

This clonotype was seen many times. V usage is TRBV13 and J usage is TRBJ2-2; 7 nucleotides align to TRBD1. J gave up 3 bases and V 5 bases, and 6 bases lay outside the gene matches. The CDR3 is 15 amino acids. Germline V CDR1 and CDR2: PRHDT, FYEKMQ (reference sequence). CDR3: CASSQDRADTGELFF. DNA of the CDR3: TGTGCCAGCAGCCAAGACAGGGCAGACACCGGGGAGCTGTTTTTT.

Ten or more counts support this clonotype. This chain links TRBV2 with TRBJ2-1; possibly TRBD1 for D (5 bases). The CDR3 spans 19 residues. Germline lookup yields CDR1 SNHLY and CDR2 FYNNEI. V dropped 2 bases and J dropped 0 bases, with 20 bases sitting between them. The CDR3 DNA reads TGTGCCAGCAGTGAAAGCAAGGACATATCTTTCCCCTCCTACAATGAGCAGTTCTTC. Amino acids: CASSESKDISFPSYNEQFF.